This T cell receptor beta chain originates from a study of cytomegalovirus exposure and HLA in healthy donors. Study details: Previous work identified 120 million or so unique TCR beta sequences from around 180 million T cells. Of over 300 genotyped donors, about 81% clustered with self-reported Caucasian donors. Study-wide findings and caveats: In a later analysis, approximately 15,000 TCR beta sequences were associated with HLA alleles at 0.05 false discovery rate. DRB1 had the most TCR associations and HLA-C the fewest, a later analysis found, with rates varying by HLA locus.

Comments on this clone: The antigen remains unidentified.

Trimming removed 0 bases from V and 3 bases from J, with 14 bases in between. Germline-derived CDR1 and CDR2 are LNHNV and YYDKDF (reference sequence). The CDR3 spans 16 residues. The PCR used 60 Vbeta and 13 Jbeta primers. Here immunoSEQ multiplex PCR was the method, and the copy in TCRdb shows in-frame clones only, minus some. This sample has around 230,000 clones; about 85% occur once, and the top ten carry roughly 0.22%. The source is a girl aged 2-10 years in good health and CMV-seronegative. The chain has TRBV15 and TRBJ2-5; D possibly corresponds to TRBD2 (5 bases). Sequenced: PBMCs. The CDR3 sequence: CATSRDTMLAKETQYF. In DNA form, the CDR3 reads TGTGCCACCAGCAGAGATACTATGCTAGCTAAAGAGACCCAGTACTTC.